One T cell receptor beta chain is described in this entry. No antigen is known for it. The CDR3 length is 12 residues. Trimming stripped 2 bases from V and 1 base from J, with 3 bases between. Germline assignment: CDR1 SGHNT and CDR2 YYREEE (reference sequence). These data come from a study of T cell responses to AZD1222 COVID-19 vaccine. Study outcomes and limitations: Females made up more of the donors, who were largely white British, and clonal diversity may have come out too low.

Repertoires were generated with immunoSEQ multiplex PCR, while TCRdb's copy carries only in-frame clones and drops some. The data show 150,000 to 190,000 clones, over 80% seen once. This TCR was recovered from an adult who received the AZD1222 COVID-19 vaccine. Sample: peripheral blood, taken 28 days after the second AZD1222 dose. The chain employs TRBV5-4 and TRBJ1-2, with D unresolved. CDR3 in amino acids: CASSLDNYGYTF. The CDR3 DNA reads TGTGCCAGCAGCTTAGATAACTATGGCTACACCTTC.